This T cell receptor beta chain was documented in a study of T-cell reconstitution after alpha-beta-depleted transplantation in children. A library of TCRbeta sequences, prepared with unique molecular identifiers, was generated. TCRdb fed the PCR reads into MiXCR, producing one record per CDR3 protein. Of around 200,000 distinct CDR3 sequences in the sample, around 6.8% are singletons; the top ten hold approximately 2.9%. The sample holds many counts of this clonotype. Per the germline V gene, CDR1 is SGHTA and CDR2 is FQGNSA. The CDR3 extends over 13 amino acids. Trimming cost V 8 bases and J 0 bases, with 11 bases left between them.

The sequences come from PBMCs from the stem cell graft donor, collected from the stem cell graft. The rearrangement uses TRBV7-2 and TRBJ2-7, with D perhaps TRBD2 (5 bases). The TCR was taken from a human donor who donated a stem cell graft to a child with Wiskott-Aldrich syndrome. The CDR3 reads CASAGRYSYEQYF. CDR3 coding DNA: TGTGCCAGCGCGGGCAGATACTCCTACGAGCAGTACTTC.